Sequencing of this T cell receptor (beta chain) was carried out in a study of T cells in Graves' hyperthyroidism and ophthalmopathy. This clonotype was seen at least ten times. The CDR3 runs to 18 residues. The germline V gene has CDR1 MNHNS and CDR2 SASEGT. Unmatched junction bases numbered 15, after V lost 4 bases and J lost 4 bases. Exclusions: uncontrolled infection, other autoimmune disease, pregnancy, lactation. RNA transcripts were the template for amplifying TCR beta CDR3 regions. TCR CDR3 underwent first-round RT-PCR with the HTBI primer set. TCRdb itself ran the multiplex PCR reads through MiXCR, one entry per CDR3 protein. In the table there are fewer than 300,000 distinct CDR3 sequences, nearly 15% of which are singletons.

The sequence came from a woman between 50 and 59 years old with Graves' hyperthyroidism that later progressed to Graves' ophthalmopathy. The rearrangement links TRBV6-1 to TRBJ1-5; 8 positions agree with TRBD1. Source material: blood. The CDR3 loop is CASSVSLSGTGANQPQHF. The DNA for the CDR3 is TGTGCCAGCAGTGTATCTTTGTCCGGGACAGGCGCTAATCAGCCCCAGCATTTT.